This is a list of T cell receptor beta chains from one sample in a study of regulatory T cells in long-lasting Graves disease. TCRdb reprocessed the multiplex PCR reads via MiXCR and lists one record per CDR3 protein. In the table there are a few hundred thousand distinct CDR3 sequences, around 13% of which are singletons. The data were also submitted as part of a second study, on T cells in Graves' hyperthyroidism and ophthalmopathy.

Source: peripheral blood mononuclear cells (PBMCs), taken at new diagnosis, from a patient treated with antithyroid drugs. The receptor source for this set is a woman between 50 and 59 years old with Graves disease. CDR3s include the opening cysteine and the closing phenylalanine or tryptophan. A D gene is named only where the DNA matches it firmly. Not all rows give a size; the values are once, few, many and, for expanded clones, a class.

CDR3nt,CDR3aa,v_gene,j_gene,abundance,d_gene
TGTGCCAGCAGTTACAGGACAGGGTTGGGCATTAAGGATCGGCCCCAGCATTTT,CASSYRTGLGIKDRPQHF,TRBV6-5,TRBJ1-5,once,TRBD1
TGTGCCAGCACTGTGGGCTCCTATAATTCACCCCTCCACTTT,CASTVGSYNSPLHF,TRBV2,TRBJ1-6,-,-
TGTGCCAGCAGCTTAGAAGTCAGCGGTCTCTACGAGCAGTACTTC,CASSLEVSGLYEQYF,TRBV11-2,TRBJ2-7,many,-
TGTGCCAGCAGTCCATTTTGGGGTAACGAGCAGAGCAATCAGCCCCAGCATTTT,CASSPFWGNEQSNQPQHF,TRBV28,TRBJ1-5,few,-
TGTGCCAGCAGCGGGGACAGGGGGCTGAACACTGAAGCTTTCTTT,CASSGDRGLNTEAFF,TRBV2,TRBJ1-1,many,TRBD1
TGTGCCAGCAGTCAATCCCCCCAGTCCTACAATGAGCAGTTCTTC,CASSQSPQSYNEQFF,TRBV2,TRBJ2-1,many,-
TGCGCCAGCAGCCAAGCCGGGGGTGGGACCGGGGAGCTGTTTTTT,CASSQAGGGTGELFF,TRBV4-1,TRBJ2-2,few,-
TGCAGTGCTAAACGGACAGGGATCCCCGGGGAGCTGTTTTTT,CSAKRTGIPGELFF,TRBV20-1,TRBJ2-2,-,TRBD1
TGTGCCAGCAGTTTGGCCCCTCATCCTTCACCCCTCCACTTT,CASSLAPHPSPLHF,TRBV12-3/TRBV12-4,TRBJ1-6,many,-
TGCGCCAGCAGAGCCGTACAGGGGTCGGAGACCCAGTACTTC,CASRAVQGSETQYF,TRBV10-2,TRBJ2-5,-,TRBD1
TGTGCCAGCAGCGCAACGGTAGCCCGGGGTGGGGATTACGAGCAGTACTTC,CASSATVARGGDYEQYF,TRBV2,TRBJ2-7,many,-
TGTGCCATCAGTGGGACGAATTCACCCCTCCACTTT,CAISGTNSPLHF,TRBV10-3,TRBJ1-6,few,-
TGTGCCAGTACAGGTTTAAAGGCTGAAGCTTTCTTT,CASTGLKAEAFF,TRBV7-9,TRBJ1-1,-,-
TGCAGTGCTAGAGCTTACTGGACTAGCGGGAGGTTAAATGAGCAGTTCTTC,CSARAYWTSGRLNEQFF,TRBV20-1,TRBJ2-1,many,TRBD2
TGTGCCAGCAACAAGGGGGCGAGCAATCAGCCCCAGCATTTT,CASNKGASNQPQHF,TRBV6-1,TRBJ1-5,-,TRBD1
TGCGCCAGCAGCCAACCGCCTAAAGACAGGGGGAGGTTCAATGAGCAGTTCTTC,CASSQPPKDRGRFNEQFF,TRBV4-1,TRBJ2-1,-,TRBD1